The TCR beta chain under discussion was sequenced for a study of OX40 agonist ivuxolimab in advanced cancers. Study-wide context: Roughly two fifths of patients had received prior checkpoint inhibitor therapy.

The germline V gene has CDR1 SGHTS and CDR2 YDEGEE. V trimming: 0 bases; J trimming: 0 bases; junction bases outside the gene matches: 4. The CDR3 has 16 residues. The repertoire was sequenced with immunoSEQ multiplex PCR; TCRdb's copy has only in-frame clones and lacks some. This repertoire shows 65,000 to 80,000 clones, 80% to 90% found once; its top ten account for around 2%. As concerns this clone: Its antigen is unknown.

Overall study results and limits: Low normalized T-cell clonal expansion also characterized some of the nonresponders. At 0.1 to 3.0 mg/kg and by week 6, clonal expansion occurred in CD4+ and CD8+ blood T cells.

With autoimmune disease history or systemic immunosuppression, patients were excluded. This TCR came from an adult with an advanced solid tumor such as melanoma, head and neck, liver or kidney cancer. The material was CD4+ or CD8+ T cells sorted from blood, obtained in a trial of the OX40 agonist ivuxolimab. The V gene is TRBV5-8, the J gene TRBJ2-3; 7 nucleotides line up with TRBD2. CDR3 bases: TGTGCCAGCAGCTTGGTCGGGACTACTAGCACAGATACGCAGTATTTT. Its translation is CASSLVGTTSTDTQYF. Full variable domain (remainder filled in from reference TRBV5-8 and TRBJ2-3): EAGVTQSPTHLIKTRGQQATLRCSPISGHTSVYWYQQALGLGLQFLLWYDEGEERNRGNFPPRFSGRQFPNYSSELNVNALELEDSALYLCASSLVGTTSTDTQYFGPGTRLTVL.